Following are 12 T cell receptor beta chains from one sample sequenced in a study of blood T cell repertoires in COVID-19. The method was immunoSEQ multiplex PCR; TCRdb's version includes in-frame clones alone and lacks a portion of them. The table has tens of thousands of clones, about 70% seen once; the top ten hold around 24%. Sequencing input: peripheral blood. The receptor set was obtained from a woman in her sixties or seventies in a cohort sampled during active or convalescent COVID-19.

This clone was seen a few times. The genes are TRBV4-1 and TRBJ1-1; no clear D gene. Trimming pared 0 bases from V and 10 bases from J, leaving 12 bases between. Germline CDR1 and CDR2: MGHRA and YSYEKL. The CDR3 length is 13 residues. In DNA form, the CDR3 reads TGCGCCAGCAGCCAAGATATGCGATTCGGAGCTTTCTTT. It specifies CASSQDMRFGAFF.

The chain's CDR3 is CASSPPGTGDHEQYF. The CDR3 DNA follows: TGTGCCAGCTCACCACCCGGGACAGGGGACCACGAGCAGTACTTC. This sequence joins TRBV18 and TRBJ2-7; 10 bases agree with TRBD1. This CDR3 is built from 15 residues. Unmatched junction bases numbered 4, after V lost 0 bases and J lost 5 bases. The germline gives CDR1 KGHSH, CDR2 LQKENI. The complete variable domain, with remaining parts taken from reference TRBV18 and TRBJ2-7, reads NAGVMQNPRHLVRRRGQEARLRCSPMKGHSHVYWYRQLPEEGLKFMVYLQKENIIDESGMPKERFSAEFPKEGPSILRIQQVVRGDSAAYFCASSPPGTGDHEQYFGPGTRLTVT.

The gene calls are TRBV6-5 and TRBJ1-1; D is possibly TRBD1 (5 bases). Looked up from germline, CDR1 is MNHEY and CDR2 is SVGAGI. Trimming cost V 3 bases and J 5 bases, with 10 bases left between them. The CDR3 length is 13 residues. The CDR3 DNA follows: TGTGCCAGCAGTTATCGGCCAGGGACTGAAGCTTTCTTT. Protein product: CASSYRPGTEAFF.

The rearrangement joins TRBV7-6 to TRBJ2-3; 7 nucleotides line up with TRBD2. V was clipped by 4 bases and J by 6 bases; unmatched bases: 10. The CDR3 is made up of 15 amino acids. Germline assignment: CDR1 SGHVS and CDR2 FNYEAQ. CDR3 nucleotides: TGTGCCAGCAGCTCCTCTAGCGGCCGAGTCGATACGCAGTATTTT. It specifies CASSSSSGRVDTQYF.

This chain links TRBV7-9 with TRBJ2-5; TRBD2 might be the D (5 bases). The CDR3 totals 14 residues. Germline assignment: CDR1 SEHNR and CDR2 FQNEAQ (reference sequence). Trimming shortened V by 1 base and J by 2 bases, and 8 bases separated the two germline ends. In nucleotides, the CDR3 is TGTGCCAGCAGCTTAGGCGGGTCACAAGAGACCCAGTACTTC. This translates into CASSLGGSQETQYF.

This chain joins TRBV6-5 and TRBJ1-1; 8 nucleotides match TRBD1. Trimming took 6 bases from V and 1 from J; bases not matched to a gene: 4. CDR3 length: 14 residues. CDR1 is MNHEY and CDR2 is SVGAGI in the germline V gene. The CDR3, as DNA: TGTGCCAGCAGACTACAGGGGGGGAACACTGAAGCTTTCTTT. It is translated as CASRLQGGNTEAFF.

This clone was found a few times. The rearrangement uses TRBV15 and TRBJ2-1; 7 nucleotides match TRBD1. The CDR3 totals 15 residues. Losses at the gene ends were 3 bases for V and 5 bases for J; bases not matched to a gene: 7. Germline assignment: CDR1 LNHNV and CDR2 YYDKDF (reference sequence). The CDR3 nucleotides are TGTGCCACCAGCAGCCCGGACAGGCCGAACAATGAGCAGTTCTTC. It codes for CATSSPDRPNNEQFF.

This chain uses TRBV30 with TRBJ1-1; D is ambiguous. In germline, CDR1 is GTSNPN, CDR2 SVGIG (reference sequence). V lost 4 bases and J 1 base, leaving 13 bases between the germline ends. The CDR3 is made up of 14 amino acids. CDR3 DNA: TGTGCCTGGACTTGGGAGCGGGCGAACACTGAAGCTTTCTTT. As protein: CAWTWERANTEAFF.

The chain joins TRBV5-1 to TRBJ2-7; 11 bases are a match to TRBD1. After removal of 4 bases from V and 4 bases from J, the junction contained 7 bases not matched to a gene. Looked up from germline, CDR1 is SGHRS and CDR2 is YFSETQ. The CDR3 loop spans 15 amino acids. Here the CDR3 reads CASSPGTGGFYEQYF. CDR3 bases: TGCGCCAGCAGCCCTGGGACAGGGGGTTTTTACGAGCAGTACTTC.

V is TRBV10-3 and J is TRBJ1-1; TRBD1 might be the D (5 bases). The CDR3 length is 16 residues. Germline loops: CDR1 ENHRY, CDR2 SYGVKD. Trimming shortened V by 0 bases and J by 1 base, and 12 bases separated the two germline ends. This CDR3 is CAISESKPGGNTEAFF. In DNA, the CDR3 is TGTGCCATCAGTGAGTCGAAACCCGGGGGGAACACTGAAGCTTTCTTT.

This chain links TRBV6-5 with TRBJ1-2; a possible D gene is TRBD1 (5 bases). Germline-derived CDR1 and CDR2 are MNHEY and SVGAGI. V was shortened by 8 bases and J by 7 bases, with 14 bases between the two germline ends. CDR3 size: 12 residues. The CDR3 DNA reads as TGTGCCAGCCGCAGGGCGCTCTCTGGCTACACCTTC. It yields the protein CASRRALSGYTF.

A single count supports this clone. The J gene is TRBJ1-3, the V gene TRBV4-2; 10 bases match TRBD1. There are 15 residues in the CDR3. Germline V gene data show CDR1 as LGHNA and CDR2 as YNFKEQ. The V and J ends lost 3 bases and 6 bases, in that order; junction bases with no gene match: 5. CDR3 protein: CASSHEDRGSNTIYF. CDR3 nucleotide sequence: TGTGCCAGCAGCCACGAGGACAGGGGGTCAAACACCATATATTTT.